The next 17 T cell receptor beta chains were all read from a single sample in a study of CXCR3-negative and CXCR3-positive naive CD8 T cells. The authors made the TRB cDNA libraries by 5' RACE using UMI labels. TCRdb re-called the 5' RACE reads and catalogs CDR3 proteins one per entry, DNA excluded. The listing contains about 56,000 distinct CDR3 sequences. Sequenced: memory CD8+ T cells from blood. These receptor sequences come from a human donor in good health. Some clones in this sample may be carry-over from other donors' samples.

This chain joins TRBV28 and TRBJ2-3; TCRdb's D call of TRBD1 is untestable without DNA. The germline V gene encodes CDR1 MDHEN and CDR2 SYDVKM. CDR3 length: 15 amino acids. This CDR3 reads CASSPREGEADTQYF.

The J gene is TRBJ1-2, the V gene TRBV7-3; checking the TCRdb D call of TRBD1 is not possible without DNA. CDR1 is SGHTA and CDR2 is FQGTGA in the germline V gene. The CDR3 extends over 14 amino acids. CDR3 residues: CASSGRDSTDGYTF.

V and J are TRBV20-1 and TRBJ2-4; TCRdb names TRBD2, which stays unverified in the absence of DNA. Germline values: CDR1 DFQATT, CDR2 SNEGSKA (reference sequence). The CDR3 loop spans 18 amino acids. The CDR3 protein is CSALPDNRAIRAKNIQYF.

The CDR3 here is CASSPYRNYGYTF. The chain couples TRBV14 to TRBJ1-2. This CDR3 contains 13 residues. Germline V gene data show CDR1 as SGHDN and CDR2 as FVKESK.

The chain is built from TRBV20-1 and TRBJ1-2. The CDR3 consists of 15 residues. Germline V CDR1 and CDR2: DFQATT, SNEGSKA (reference sequence). CDR3 in amino acids: CSELSPTGGNYGYTF.

The V and J genes are TRBV10-2 and TRBJ2-5. The CDR3 contains 15 residues. CDR1 is WSHSY, CDR2 SAAADI, per germline. The CDR3: CASNPTTTNQETQYF.

The genes are TRBV7-9 and TRBJ2-7; the TCRdb call, TRBD1, lacks DNA for checking. The germline V gene has CDR1 SEHNR and CDR2 FQNEAQ (reference sequence). This CDR3 spans 14 amino acids. CDR3 sequence reads: CASSQDRARDEQYF.

Its frequency marks this clonotype as medium-sized. The chain links TRBV20-1 to TRBJ2-1; TCRdb selects TRBD2, and the lack of DNA leaves this call unchecked. Germline CDR1 is DFQATT and CDR2 is SNEGSKA (reference sequence). The CDR3 totals 14 residues. CDR3 in amino acids: CSASRPSGPHEQFF.

This chain's CDR3 is CASSQEDRFTEQYF. The chain links TRBV14 to TRBJ2-7; TCRdb selects TRBD1, and the lack of DNA leaves this call unchecked. CDR3 size: 14 residues. Germline lookup yields CDR1 SGHDN and CDR2 FVKESK.

The chain combines TRBV7-7 with TRBJ2-7; TCRdb returns TRBD1, unconfirmable since there is no DNA. The CDR3 runs 15 residues. Germline V gene sequence: CDR1 SSHAT, CDR2 FNYEAQ (reference sequence). The CDR3 region is CASSLGTGGPYEQYF.

V usage is TRBV28 and J usage is TRBJ2-7; TCRdb outputs TRBD2, but without DNA this stays unchecked. CDR3 length: 16 amino acids. Germline V gene sequence: CDR1 MDHEN, CDR2 SYDVKM. CDR3 sequence reads: CASCGARRLAGNEQYF.

This chain connects TRBV6-6 to TRBJ2-3; there is no DNA to check the TCRdb D call of TRBD1. The CDR3 runs to 17 residues. CDR1 and CDR2 (germline): MNHNY, SVGAGI (reference sequence). The CDR3 region is CASPPVALAPLADTQYF.

The chain couples TRBV7-9 to TRBJ1-5. The CDR3 sequence is 14 residues long. Germline V gene sequence: CDR1 SEHNR, CDR2 FQNEAQ (reference sequence). CDR3 sequence reads: CASSPDAKNQPQHF.

Here the CDR3 reads CASQGGFDYNEQFF. The chain recombines TRBV2 with TRBJ2-1; the D call of TRBD1 rests on TCRdb alone, since no DNA is present to check it. CDR1 is SNHLY, CDR2 FYNNEI, per germline. CDR3 size: 14 residues. The variable domain in full, with the rest retrieved from reference TRBV2 and TRBJ2-1, is EPEVTQTPSHQVTQMGQEVILRCVPISNHLYFYWYRQILGQKVEFLVSFYNNEISEKSEIFDDQFSVERPDGSNFTLKIRSTKLEDSAMYFCASQGGFDYNEQFFGPGTRLTVL.

The chain employs TRBV7-9 and TRBJ2-1; absent DNA, TCRdb's TRBD1 call cannot be checked. The CDR3 sequence is 13 residues long. The germline V gene encodes CDR1 SEHNR and CDR2 FQNEAQ (reference sequence). The CDR3 sequence is CASSSPLGGEQFF. Complete variable domain (other parts from reference TRBV7-9 and TRBJ2-1): DTGVSQNPRHKITKRGQNVTFRCDPISEHNRLYWYRQTLGQGPEFLTYFQNEAQLEKSRLLSDRFSAERPKGSFSTLEIQRTEQGDSAMYLCASSSPLGGEQFFGPGTRLTVL.

The V call is TRBV19, the J call TRBJ2-3. The CDR3 length is 15 residues. Germline assignment: CDR1 LNHDA and CDR2 SQIVND (reference sequence). The CDR3 region is CASSMGTLNTDTQYF.

The V and J genes are TRBV4-3 and TRBJ2-1; no DNA is available, so the TRBD1 call from TCRdb remains unchecked. This CDR3 spans 16 amino acids. Germline values: CDR1 LGHNA, CDR2 YSLEER. CDR3 sequence reads: CASSQEGQGAYNEQFF.